Below are 18 T cell receptor beta chains sequenced from a single sample in a study of blood T cell repertoires in COVID-19. TCRdb's copy holds only in-frame clones and misses some; the assay was immunoSEQ multiplex PCR. This table holds fewer than 250,000 clones, around 80% found once. Sequencing was done on a sample of peripheral blood. Every receptor here comes from a man in his 60s with acute or convalescent COVID-19.

This clone has only a few counts. The chain employs TRBV4-1 and TRBJ2-1; D remains unclear. Germline V gene sequence: CDR1 MGHRA, CDR2 YSYEKL. V lost 3 bases and J 9 bases, leaving 12 bases between the germline ends. The CDR3 spans 13 residues. The CDR3 loop reads CASSQRLEAEQFF. The CDR3 DNA follows: TGCGCCAGCAGCCAGAGGCTAGAGGCTGAGCAGTTCTTC.

The chain recombines TRBV7-8 with TRBJ2-2; no clear D gene. V lost 3 bases, J lost 0 bases, and 8 bases lay in between. CDR3 length equals 15 residues. Looked up from germline, CDR1 is SGHVS and CDR2 is FQNEAQ. CDR3 coding DNA: TGTGCCAGCAGCTTTGGTTCGGCGAACACCGGGGAGCTGTTTTTT. Its protein is CASSFGSANTGELFF.

The V and J genes are TRBV4-1 and TRBJ1-6, with D unclear. CDR1 and CDR2 (germline): MGHRA, YSYEKL. V lost 1 base, J lost 10 bases, and 8 bases lay in between. The length of the CDR3 is 13 residues. The CDR3 nucleotides are TGCGCCAGCAGCCAAGCCTTGAGCTCACCCCTCCACTTT. Its translation: CASSQALSSPLHF.

The chain has TRBV20-1 and TRBJ2-1, with 10 bases that match TRBD2. This CDR3 has 17 residues. With 3 bases clipped from V and 5 bases from J, the junction kept 13 bases outside the gene matches. Germline CDR1 is DFQATT and CDR2 is SNEGSKA (reference sequence). This CDR3 reads CSASILASGGQNNEQFF. The CDR3 DNA sequence: TGCAGTGCTAGTATCTTGGCTAGCGGGGGCCAAAACAATGAGCAGTTCTTC.

The chain joins TRBV5-1 to TRBJ1-2; 11 bases are shared with TRBD1. CDR1 and CDR2 from the germline V gene are SGHRS and YFSETQ. CDR3 length: 14 residues. Germline trimming cut 4 bases from V and 4 bases from J; bases unmatched to any gene: 3. The CDR3 DNA is TGCGCCAGCAGCCTTGGGACAGGGGGCTATGGCTACACCTTC. It is translated as CASSLGTGGYGYTF.

The chain recombines TRBV7-8 with TRBJ2-7; TRBD1 matches at 10 bases. The CDR3 totals 15 residues. The junction had 6 bases not matched to a gene; V was cut back by 3 bases and J by 4 bases. Germline CDR1 reads SGHVS; CDR2 reads FQNEAQ. This CDR3 reads CASSFLDRGFYEQYF. The DNA for the CDR3 is TGTGCCAGCAGCTTCCTGGACAGGGGGTTTTACGAGCAGTACTTC.

This clone was seen more than once but under ten times. The chain joins TRBV21-1 to TRBJ1-1; TRBD1, as called in the table, went unchecked against the DNA. TRBV21-1 represents a pseudogene. The CDR3 has 18 residues. The CDR3: CASSKRDRGSRRGGEAFF. The CDR3, as DNA: TGTGCCAGCAGCAAAAGGGACAGGGGGTCGAGAAGAGGAGGTGAAGCTTTCTTT.

The V and J genes are TRBV18 and TRBJ2-3, with TRBD2 matching over 7 bases. The germline V gene has CDR1 KGHSH and CDR2 LQKENI. This CDR3 region has 16 residues. The V gene end was trimmed by 0 bases and the J gene end by 1 base; junction bases not matched to a gene: 4. CDR3 loop: CASSPPGLAGTDTQYF. In DNA form, the CDR3 reads TGTGCCAGCTCACCACCAGGGCTAGCGGGCACAGATACGCAGTATTTT.

This chain links TRBV6-2 or TRBV6-3 with TRBJ1-1; 7 bases line up with TRBD1. The CDR3 contains 19 residues. J lost 4 bases, V lost 4 bases, and 21 bases had no gene match. Germline loops: CDR1 MNHEY, CDR2 SVGEGT. CDR3 sequence reads: CASSFLQGPSAPGTTEAFF. Written as DNA, the CDR3 is TGTGCCAGCAGTTTCCTACAGGGGCCCAGCGCTCCAGGGACCACTGAAGCTTTCTTT.

The chain uses TRBV3-1 (or the pseudogene TRBV3-2) and TRBJ2-7, with a possible D match to TRBD2 (6 bases). CDR1 LGHDT and CDR2 YNNKEL come from the germline V gene (reference sequence). The CDR3 spans 14 residues. V was shortened by 4 bases and J by 3 bases, with 13 bases between the two germline ends. CDR3 in amino acids: CASSRSGPFYEQYF. The CDR3 DNA is TGTGCCAGCAGCCGGAGCGGGCCATTCTACGAGCAGTACTTC.

The chain links TRBV7-9 to TRBJ2-7; D not resolved. Trimming took off 4 bases at V and 3 bases at J, with 19 bases between the two ends. This CDR3 is built from 16 residues. Looked up from germline, CDR1 is SEHNR and CDR2 is FQNEAQ (reference sequence). The CDR3: CASSSAGSYRDYEQYF. CDR3 in DNA: TGTGCCAGCAGCTCAGCCGGGTCTTACCGTGACTACGAGCAGTACTTC.

This chain connects TRBV28 to TRBJ2-7, with D tentatively TRBD2 (6 bases). This CDR3 is 14 amino acids long. Germline V gives CDR1 MDHEN, CDR2 SYDVKM. Trimming cost V 6 bases and J 0 bases, with 12 bases left between them. CDR3 in amino acids: CASRLAGSSYEQYF. The CDR3 DNA reads as TGTGCCAGCAGACTAGCAGGGAGCTCCTACGAGCAGTACTTC.

The J gene is TRBJ2-1, the V gene TRBV7-3; TRBD2 agrees at 11 bases. This CDR3 is built from 16 residues. V lost 1 base, J lost 4 bases, and 3 bases stayed unmatched. Germline V gives CDR1 SGHTA, CDR2 FQGTGA. The CDR3 loop is CASSLRLAGNYNEQFF. In nucleotides, the CDR3 is TGTGCCAGCAGCTTAAGACTAGCGGGGAATTACAATGAGCAGTTCTTC.

CDR3 sequence: CASSVGQGAETQYF. The DNA of the CDR3 is TGTGCCAGCAGCGTAGGGCAGGGGGCAGAGACCCAGTACTTC. The gene calls are TRBV9 and TRBJ2-5, with 8 nucleotides matching TRBD1. The CDR3 runs to 14 residues. After removal of 0 bases from V and 4 bases from J, the junction contained 2 bases not matched to a gene. CDR1 and CDR2 (germline): SGDLS, YYNGEE.

Note on this clone: The same CDR3 arises from other DNA sequences in this sample as well. The V gene is TRBV15, the J gene TRBJ1-5, with a possible D match to TRBD1 (6 bases). Germline V gives CDR1 LNHNV, CDR2 YYDKDF (reference sequence). The CDR3 covers 12 residues. Trimming stripped 8 bases from V and 4 bases from J, with 9 bases between. The CDR3 sequence: CATRQDNQPQHF. CDR3 bases: TGTGCCACCCGACAGGATAATCAGCCCCAGCATTTT.

V usage is TRBV27 and J usage is TRBJ2-2; 10 bases map to TRBD2. Per the germline V gene, CDR1 is MNHEY and CDR2 is SMNVEV (reference sequence). The V and J ends lost 3 bases and 5 bases, in that order; junction bases with no gene match: 6. The CDR3 totals 16 residues. The CDR3 bases are TGTGCCAGCAGTTTCCTAGCGGGAGTGCAGACCGGGGAGCTGTTTTTT. Its translation: CASSFLAGVQTGELFF.

The rearrangement joins TRBV9 to TRBJ2-7; 7 nucleotides agree with TRBD2. With V trimmed by 4 bases and J by 3 bases, 13 bases remained unmatched. Germline V gives CDR1 SGDLS, CDR2 YYNGEE. This CDR3 comprises 16 residues. In DNA, the CDR3 is TGTGCCAGCAGCCCGCGGGGGACTTTGTCAAACTACGAGCAGTACTTC. Its translation is CASSPRGTLSNYEQYF. Looking up the rest from reference TRBV9 and TRBJ2-7 gives the full variable domain: DSGVTQTPKHLITATGQRVTLRCSPRSGDLSVYWYQQSLDQGLQFLIQYYNGEERAKGNILERFSAQQFPDLHSELNLSSLELGDSALYFCASSPRGTLSNYEQYFGPGTRLTVT.

The chain joins TRBV4-3 to TRBJ2-3, with TRBD2 identical over 12 bases. V was clipped by 3 bases and J by 4 bases; unmatched bases: 8. Germline CDR1 reads LGHNA; CDR2 reads YSLEER. This CDR3 has 17 amino acids. Here the CDR3 DNA reads TGCGCCAGCAGCCAGAAGGGGTCTAGCGGGGGGGCAGATACGCAGTATTTT. Amino acid sequence: CASSQKGSSGGADTQYF.